This T cell receptor (beta chain) was obtained from a study of shared clonotypes between healthy human individuals (dated by TCRdb to 2018 to 2020). For context, the study as a whole: The cohort comprised a couple of women and a few men aged 18 to 49 years. Per donor, three plates each were used for CD4 naive and CD4 memory, two for CD8 naive, and one for CD8 memory. To estimate repertoire size and how much clonotypes are shared between individuals, the study performed deep sequencing of blood TCR repertoires from roughly five healthy adults. Libraries were prepared and TCR repertoires were sequenced by different laboratories using diverse techniques, in order to increase sequencing depth and limit assay-specific biases. Each donor's leukapheresis produced roughly between roughly 0.85 and 9.5 billion PBMCs.

The donors were healthy, HIV-negative adults who had no recently reported acute infections or vaccinations. Every donor was a Caucasian adult residing in Nashville, Tennessee, USA. CD4+ T cells were enriched through magnetic negative selection, after which naive cells were positively selected on CD45RA and the remaining negative fraction served as the memory subset. Blood was obtained by leukapheresis, after which PBMCs were separated by Ficoll-Histopaque density gradient centrifugation and cryopreserved in liquid nitrogen vapor phase. Purity and quantity of every magnetically sorted T cell population were checked by analytical flow cytometry. Genomic DNA was isolated from each sorted fraction and quantified by UV absorbance on a Nanodrop 2000c. Using the deep immunoSEQ assay, TCR CDR3 regions were amplified from genomic DNA by multiplex PCR. Extracted genomic DNA from each cell subset was spread evenly across all wells of several immunoSEQ 96-well plates, with each plate serving as a replicate. For sorted subsets, 150 to 250 ng of genomic DNA, equivalent to 25,000 to 30,000 T cell genomes, went into each replicate PCR. Purified libraries were measured with a Qubit 3.0 fluorometer, size-checked on a Bioanalyzer 2100, and measured again with the KAPA Library Quantification kit. Every immunoSEQ 96-well plate was sequenced on a dedicated single-read 150-cycle Illumina NextSeq 550 flow cell. The paper's data handling went like this. The immunoSEQ output contained only junctional sequences without quality scores, so filtering could not match that applied to full-length reads. To assign V/J genes and CDR3, sequences were annotated using PyIR, a Python wrapper for IgBLAST v1.9, with IMGT germline references. Reads were removed for weak V/J assignments (E-value above 1e-6), missing CDR3, stop codons, out-of-frame junctions, or ambiguous translated residues. A V3J clonotype was defined by an identical inferred V gene, J gene, and CDR3 amino acid sequence. Percentage overlap between repertoires was computed as shared unique clonotypes divided by the size of the smaller repertoire. Three approaches were used to assess repertoire richness: RTK rarefaction, the Chao1 estimator, and Recon v2.1 estimates of unobserved clonotypes. OLGA was used to compute generation probabilities for all TCRbeta clonotypes that the gDNA method yielded from a handful of donors. Entries here come from immuneACCESS through TCRdb and include only in-frame sequences with V and J called. Some clones fail to appear in such tables; in the studies checked, an unresolved V gene covers under half of the shortfall, and the cause of the remainder is unknown. V and J calls plus clone size are reproduced from that table; the DNA served to infer D and trimming. In all, the sample holds some 550,000 clones, and around 97% of those were seen once. The ten largest clones represent 0.045% to 0.07% of the sample.

Overall study results and their limits: Naive subsets generally had larger estimated clonotype richness than memory subsets did. Because the study included a small number of donors, the genetic and exposure-history diversity represented was limited. Compared with non-shared clonotypes, the clonotypes found in all four sorted-subset donors had higher generation probabilities. Pairwise subsampling led to the expectation that sequencing depth would affect the degree of clonotype sharing among donors. About 4.5% of naive CD4, 3% to 3.5% of naive CD8, roughly 2.4% of memory CD4, and 0.4% of memory CD8 clonotypes were shared across several donors. Only blood was sampled, and tissue TCR repertoires likely differ from those in blood. Even with the large sequencing depth, rarefaction of the sorted-subset datasets indicated that sequencing was incomplete.

Comment on this clone: Its cognate antigen has yet to be identified. Base qualities are missing; no much larger clone stands one base away.

The clonotype was recovered from a woman between 25 and 40 years old in good health. Sequenced material: naive CD4+ T cells sorted from blood. In light of the paper, this sample's cell subset or site label describes: CD45RA+ positively selected.

The CDR3 protein is CASSLGWRENEQFF. The nucleotide sequence reads as follows: TGCGCCAGCAGCTTGGGTTGGAGGGAAAATGAGCAGTTCTTC. The rearranged segments are TRBV5-1 and TRBJ2-1; a weak D assignment points to TRBD2 (6 bases agree). According to the germline V gene, CDR1 reads SGHRS and CDR2 reads YFSETQ. The CDR3 covers 14 residues, taking in both the cysteine and the phenylalanine. The retained sequence is limited to the CDR3, 42 bases, with the frame set at the first base. Between the V and J ends, shortened by 0 bases and 7 bases respectively, the junction contains 11 bases.